The T cell receptor (beta chain) described here comes from a study of metastatic and nonmetastatic thyroid tumors. About the research overall: Across peripheral blood and tumor or nodule tissue samples taken from malignant and benign thyroid patients, the repertoires were compared with one another. General observations from the study: As reported, TCR beta diversity in blood and tumor was significantly higher in malignant thyroid tumors than in benign nodules.

This clone appeared a few times. Its target is unknown. A single base separates this from a much larger clone, so it may be a read error. The entire patient cohort was treatment-naive prior to thyroid surgery. Authors' data handling: A classifier of distant metastasis in papillary thyroid cancer was built from CDR3 differences (across clinicopathological groups). TCRdb re-called the PCR reads via MiXCR. Clone size and V and J calls follow TCRdb, not the original study. The repertoire includes around 24,000 clones, about 24% of them detected once, and roughly 12% sits in the top ten. Sequencing used tumor tissue. The clonotype was recovered from a male donor with papillary thyroid cancer or a benign thyroid nodule (not recorded which). Some clones in this sample may be carry-over from other donors' samples.

The CDR3 DNA is TGTGCCTCCGGACAGGGACACACAGATACGCAGTATTTT. Encoded protein: CASGQGHTDTQYF. The gene calls are TRBV10-3 and TRBJ2-3; 8 bases agree with TRBD1. Germline V gene lookup returns CDR1 ENHRY and CDR2 SYGVKD. V trimming: 11 bases; J trimming: 2 bases; junction bases outside the gene matches: 6. The CDR3 contains 13 residues.